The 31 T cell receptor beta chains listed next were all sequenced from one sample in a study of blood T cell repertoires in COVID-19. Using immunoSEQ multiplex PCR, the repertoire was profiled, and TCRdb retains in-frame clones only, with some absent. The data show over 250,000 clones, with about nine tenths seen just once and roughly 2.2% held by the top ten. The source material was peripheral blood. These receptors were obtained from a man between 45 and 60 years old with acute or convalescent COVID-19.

This CDR3 reads CASSYSSKWEAFF. The CDR3 DNA is TGTGCCAGCAGTTACTCGAGTAAGTGGGAAGCTTTCTTT. The chain has TRBV6-5 and TRBJ1-1; D is ambiguous. CDR1 is MNHEY and CDR2 is SVGAGI in the germline V gene. This CDR3 is 13 amino acids long. V was clipped by 0 bases and J by 8 bases, with 10 bases between them.

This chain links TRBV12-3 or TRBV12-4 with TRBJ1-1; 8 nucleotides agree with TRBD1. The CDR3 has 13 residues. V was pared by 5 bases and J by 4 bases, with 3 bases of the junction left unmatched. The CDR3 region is CASSTGTGTEAFF. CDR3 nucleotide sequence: TGTGCCAGCAGTACCGGGACAGGCACTGAAGCTTTCTTT.

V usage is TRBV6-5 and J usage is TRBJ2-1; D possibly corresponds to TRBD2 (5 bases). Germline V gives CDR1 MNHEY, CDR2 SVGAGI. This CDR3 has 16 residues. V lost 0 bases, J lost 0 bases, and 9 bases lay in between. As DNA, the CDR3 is TGTGCCAGCAGTTACTCTCGGGGTAGCTCCTACAATGAGCAGTTCTTC. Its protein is CASSYSRGSSYNEQFF.

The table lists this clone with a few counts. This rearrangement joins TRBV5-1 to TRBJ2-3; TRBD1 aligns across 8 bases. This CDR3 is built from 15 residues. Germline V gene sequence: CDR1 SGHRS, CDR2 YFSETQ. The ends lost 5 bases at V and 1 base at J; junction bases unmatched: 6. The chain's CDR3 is CASSSGGGGTDTQYF. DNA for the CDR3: TGCGCCAGCAGTTCAGGGGGCGGCGGCACAGATACGCAGTATTTT.

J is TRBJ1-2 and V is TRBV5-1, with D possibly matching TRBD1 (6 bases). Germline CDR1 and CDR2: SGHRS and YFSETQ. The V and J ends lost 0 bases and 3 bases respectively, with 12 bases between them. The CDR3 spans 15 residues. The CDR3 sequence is CASSLAPGAYYGYTF. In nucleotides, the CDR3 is TGCGCCAGCAGCTTGGCACCAGGGGCTTACTATGGCTACACCTTC.

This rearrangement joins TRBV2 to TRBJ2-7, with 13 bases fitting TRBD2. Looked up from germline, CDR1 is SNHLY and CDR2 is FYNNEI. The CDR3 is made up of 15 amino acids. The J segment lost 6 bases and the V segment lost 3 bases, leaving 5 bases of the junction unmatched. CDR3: CASSEGTSGASEQYF. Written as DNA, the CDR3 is TGTGCCAGCAGTGAGGGGACTAGCGGGGCAAGCGAGCAGTACTTC.

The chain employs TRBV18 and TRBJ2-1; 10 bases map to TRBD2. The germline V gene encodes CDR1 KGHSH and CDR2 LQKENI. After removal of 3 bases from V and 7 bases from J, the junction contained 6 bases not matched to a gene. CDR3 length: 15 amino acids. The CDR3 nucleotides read TGTGCCAGCTCACCGAGGAGCGGGGGGGCGAATGAGCAGTTCTTC. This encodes CASSPRSGGANEQFF.

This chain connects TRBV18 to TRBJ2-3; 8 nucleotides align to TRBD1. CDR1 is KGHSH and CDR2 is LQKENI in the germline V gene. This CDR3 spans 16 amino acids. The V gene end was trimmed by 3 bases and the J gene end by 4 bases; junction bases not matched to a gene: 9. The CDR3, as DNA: TGTGCCAGCTCACCGAAGTCCAGGGGGCTATCAGATACGCAGTATTTT. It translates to CASSPKSRGLSDTQYF.

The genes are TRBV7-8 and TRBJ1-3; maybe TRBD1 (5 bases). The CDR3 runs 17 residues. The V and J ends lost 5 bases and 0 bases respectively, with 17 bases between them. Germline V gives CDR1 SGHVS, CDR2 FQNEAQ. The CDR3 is CASSLKVGAASGNTIYF. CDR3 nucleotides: TGTGCCAGCAGCCTAAAAGTTGGGGCAGCCTCTGGAAACACCATATATTTT. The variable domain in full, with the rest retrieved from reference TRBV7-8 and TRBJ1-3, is GAGVSQSPRYKVAKRGQDVALRCDPISGHVSLFWYQQALGQGPEFLTYFQNEAQLDKSGLPSDRFFAERPEGSVSTLKIQRTQQEDSAVYLCASSLKVGAASGNTIYFGEGSWLTVV.

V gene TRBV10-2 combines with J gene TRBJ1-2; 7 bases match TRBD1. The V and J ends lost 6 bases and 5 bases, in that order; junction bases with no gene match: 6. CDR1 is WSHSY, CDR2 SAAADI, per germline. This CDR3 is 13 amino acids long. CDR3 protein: CASRWGTDYGYTF. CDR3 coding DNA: TGCGCCAGCAGGTGGGGGACAGATTATGGCTACACCTTC.

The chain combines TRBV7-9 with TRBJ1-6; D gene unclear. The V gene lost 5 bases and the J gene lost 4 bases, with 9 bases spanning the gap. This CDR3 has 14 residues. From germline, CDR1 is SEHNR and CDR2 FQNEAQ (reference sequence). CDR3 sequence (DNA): TGTGCCAGCAGCCGAGACACGTATAATTCACCCCTCCACTTT. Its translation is CASSRDTYNSPLHF.

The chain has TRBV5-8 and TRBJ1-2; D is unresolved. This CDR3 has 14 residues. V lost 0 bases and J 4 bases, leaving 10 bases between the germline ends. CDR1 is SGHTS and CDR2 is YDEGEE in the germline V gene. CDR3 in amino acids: CASSLELASYGYTF. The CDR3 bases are TGTGCCAGCAGCTTGGAGCTCGCCTCCTATGGCTACACCTTC.

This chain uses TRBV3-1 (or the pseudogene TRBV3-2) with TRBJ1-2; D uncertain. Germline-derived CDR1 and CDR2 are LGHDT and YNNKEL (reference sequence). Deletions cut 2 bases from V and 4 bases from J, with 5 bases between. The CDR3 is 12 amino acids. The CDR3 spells CASSQSVYGYTF. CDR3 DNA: TGTGCCAGCAGCCAATCCGTCTATGGCTACACCTTC.

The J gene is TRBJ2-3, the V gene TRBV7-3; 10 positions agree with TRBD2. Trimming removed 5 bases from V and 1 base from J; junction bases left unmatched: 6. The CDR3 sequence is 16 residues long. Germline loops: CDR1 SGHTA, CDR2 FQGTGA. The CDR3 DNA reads TGTGCCAGCAGCCAAGTCGGGACTAGCGGCACAGATACGCAGTATTTT. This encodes CASSQVGTSGTDTQYF.

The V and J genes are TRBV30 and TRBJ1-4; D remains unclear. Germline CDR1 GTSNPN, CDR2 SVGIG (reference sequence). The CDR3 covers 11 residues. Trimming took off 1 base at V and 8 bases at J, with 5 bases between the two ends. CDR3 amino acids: CAWSEREKLFF. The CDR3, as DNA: TGTGCCTGGAGTGAGAGGGAAAAACTGTTTTTT.

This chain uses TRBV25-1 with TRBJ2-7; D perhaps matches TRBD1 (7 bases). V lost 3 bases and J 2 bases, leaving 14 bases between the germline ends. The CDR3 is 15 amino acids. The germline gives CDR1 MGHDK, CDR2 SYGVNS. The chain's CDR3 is CASSDFTRGAYEQYF. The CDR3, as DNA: TGTGCCAGCAGTGACTTCACCAGGGGGGCCTACGAGCAGTACTTC.

CDR3 residues: CASSKEYGGRTYEQYF. CDR3 DNA sequence: TGTGCCAGCAGCAAGGAGTACGGGGGGAGGACCTACGAGCAGTACTTC. The chain employs TRBV21-1 and TRBJ2-7; the DNA was not compared with TRBD2, the D call given in the table. TRBV21-1 is a known pseudogene. The CDR3 is 16 amino acids.

The CDR3 DNA sequence: TGTGCCAGCTCACCTGCGGACTACACTGAAGCTTTCTTT. Protein sequence: CASSPADYTEAFF. This rearrangement joins TRBV18 to TRBJ1-1; no definite D call. The CDR3 is 13 residues long. CDR1 and CDR2 from the germline V gene are KGHSH and LQKENI. V gave up 3 bases and J gave up 3 bases, with 8 bases separating them. The full variable domain, in which reference TRBV18 and TRBJ1-1 provide the parts outside the CDR3, is NAGVMQNPRHLVRRRGQEARLRCSPMKGHSHVYWYRQLPEEGLKFMVYLQKENIIDESGMPKERFSAEFPKEGPSILRIQQVVRGDSAAYFCASSPADYTEAFFGQGTRLTVV.

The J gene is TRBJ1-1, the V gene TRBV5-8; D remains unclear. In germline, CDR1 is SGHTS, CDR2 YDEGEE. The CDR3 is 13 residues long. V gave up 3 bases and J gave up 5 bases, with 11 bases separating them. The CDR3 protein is CASSSGGGTEAFF. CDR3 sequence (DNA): TGTGCCAGCAGCTCGGGCGGAGGGACTGAAGCTTTCTTT.

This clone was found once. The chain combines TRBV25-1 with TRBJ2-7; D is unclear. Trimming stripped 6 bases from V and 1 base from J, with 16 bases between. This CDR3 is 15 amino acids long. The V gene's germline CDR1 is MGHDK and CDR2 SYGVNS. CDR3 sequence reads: CASRPRVADSYEQYF. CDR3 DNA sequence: TGTGCCAGCAGACCCCGGGTCGCCGATTCCTACGAGCAGTACTTC.

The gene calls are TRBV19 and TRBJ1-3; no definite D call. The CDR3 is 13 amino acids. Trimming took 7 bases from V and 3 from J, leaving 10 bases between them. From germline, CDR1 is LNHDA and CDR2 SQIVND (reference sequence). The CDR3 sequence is CASIAGFGNTIYF. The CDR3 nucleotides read TGTGCCAGTATCGCGGGCTTTGGAAACACCATATATTTT.

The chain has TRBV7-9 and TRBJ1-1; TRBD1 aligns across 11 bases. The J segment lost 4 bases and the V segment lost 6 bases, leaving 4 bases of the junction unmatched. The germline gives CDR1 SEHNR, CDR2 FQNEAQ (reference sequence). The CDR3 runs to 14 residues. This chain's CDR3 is CASRPGTGGTEAFF. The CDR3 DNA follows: TGTGCCAGCAGGCCCGGGACAGGGGGCACTGAAGCTTTCTTT.

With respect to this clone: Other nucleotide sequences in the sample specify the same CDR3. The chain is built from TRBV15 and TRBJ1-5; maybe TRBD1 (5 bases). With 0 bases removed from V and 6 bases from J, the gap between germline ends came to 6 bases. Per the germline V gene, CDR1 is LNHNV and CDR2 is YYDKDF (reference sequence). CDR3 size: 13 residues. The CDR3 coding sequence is TGTGCCACCAGCAGAGATCAGGGTCAGCCCCAGCATTTT. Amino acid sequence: CATSRDQGQPQHF. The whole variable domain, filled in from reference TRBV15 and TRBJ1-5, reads DAMVIQNPRYQVTQFGKPVTLSCSQTLNHNVMYWYQQKSSQAPKLLFHYYDKDFNNEADTPDNFQSRRPNTSFCFLDIRSPGLGDTAMYLCATSRDQGQPQHFGDGTRLSIL.

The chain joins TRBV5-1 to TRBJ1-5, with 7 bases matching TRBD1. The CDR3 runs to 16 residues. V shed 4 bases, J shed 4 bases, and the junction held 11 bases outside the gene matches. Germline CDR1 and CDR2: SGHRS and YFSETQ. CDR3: CASSVAPGTDNQPQHF. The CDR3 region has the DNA TGCGCCAGCAGCGTTGCCCCAGGGACAGATAATCAGCCCCAGCATTTT.

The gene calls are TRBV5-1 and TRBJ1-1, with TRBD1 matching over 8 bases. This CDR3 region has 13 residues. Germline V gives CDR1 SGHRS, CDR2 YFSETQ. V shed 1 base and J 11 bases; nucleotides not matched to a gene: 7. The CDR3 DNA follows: TGCGCCAGCAGCTTGCGTGGACAGGGCGAGGCTTTCTTT. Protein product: CASSLRGQGEAFF.

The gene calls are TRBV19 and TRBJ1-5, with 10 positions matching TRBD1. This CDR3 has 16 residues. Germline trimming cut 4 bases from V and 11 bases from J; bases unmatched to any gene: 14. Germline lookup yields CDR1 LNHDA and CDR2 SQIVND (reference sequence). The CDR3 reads CASSTILTGGRPSQHF. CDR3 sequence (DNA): TGTGCCAGTAGTACTATCTTGACAGGGGGCCGGCCCTCCCAGCATTTT.

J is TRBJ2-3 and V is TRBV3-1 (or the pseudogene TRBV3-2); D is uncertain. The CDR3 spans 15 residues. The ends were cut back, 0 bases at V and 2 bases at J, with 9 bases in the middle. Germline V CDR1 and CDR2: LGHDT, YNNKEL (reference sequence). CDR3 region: CASSQDARYTDTQYF. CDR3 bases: TGTGCCAGCAGCCAAGATGCCAGGTACACAGATACGCAGTATTTT.

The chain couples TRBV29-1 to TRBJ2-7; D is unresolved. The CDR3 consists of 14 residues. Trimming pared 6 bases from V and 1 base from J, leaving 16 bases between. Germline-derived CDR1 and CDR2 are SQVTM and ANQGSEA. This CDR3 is CSVIVFQESYEQYF. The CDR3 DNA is TGCAGCGTGATAGTGTTCCAGGAATCCTACGAGCAGTACTTC.

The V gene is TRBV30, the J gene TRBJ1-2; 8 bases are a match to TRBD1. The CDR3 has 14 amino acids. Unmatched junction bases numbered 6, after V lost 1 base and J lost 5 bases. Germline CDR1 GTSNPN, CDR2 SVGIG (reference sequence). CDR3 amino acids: CAWSGQGASYGYTF. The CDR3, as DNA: TGTGCCTGGAGTGGTCAGGGGGCTTCTTATGGCTACACCTTC.

The CDR3 reads CASSPQGSEQFF. CDR3 bases: TGTGCCAGCAGTCCACAGGGCAGTGAGCAGTTCTTC. This chain uses TRBV6-6 with TRBJ2-1, with D possibly matching TRBD1 (6 bases). V dropped 5 bases and J dropped 9 bases, with 11 bases sitting between them. CDR1 is MNHNY and CDR2 is SVGAGI in the germline V gene (reference sequence). This CDR3 region has 12 residues.

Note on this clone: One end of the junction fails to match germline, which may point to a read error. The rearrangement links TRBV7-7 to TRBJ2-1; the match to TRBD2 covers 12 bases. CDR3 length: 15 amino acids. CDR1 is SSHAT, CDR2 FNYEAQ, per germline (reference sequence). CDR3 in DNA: TGTGCTAGCAGCTCTCTAGCGGGGGGGCTTGGTGAGCAGTTCTTC. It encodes CASSSLAGGLGEQFF.